This TCR beta chain was identified during a study of blood T cell repertoires in COVID-19. For the study at large: T cells, B-cell-depleted T cells, or PBMCs provided the cDNA or gDNA that served as material.

The CDR3 sequence is 15 residues long. Germline V gene lookup returns CDR1 SGHNT and CDR2 YYREEE (reference sequence). Trimming removed 0 bases from V and 4 bases from J; junction bases left unmatched: 4. The method was immunoSEQ multiplex PCR; TCRdb's version includes in-frame clones alone and lacks a portion of them. In the table there are about 140,000 clones, around 83% of which are singletons. This chain uses TRBV5-4 with TRBJ1-1; 9 bases fit TRBD1. Sequencing was done on a sample of peripheral blood. This receptor was taken from a woman aged 55-75 years with acute or convalescent COVID-19. In DNA form, the CDR3 reads TGTGCCAGCAGCTTGGTTGGACAGGGGACCACTGAAGCTTTCTTT. Translation: CASSLVGQGTTEAFF.